The clone carrying this TCR beta chain is classed as medium-sized. As yet, its antigen is unknown. This sample stems from a study of cytomegalovirus exposure and HLA in healthy donors. Whole-study findings and limits: Most TCRs appeared rarely, but some public TCRs recurred in many donors. Cytomegalovirus status was reportedly diagnosed by the classifier with high specificity and sensitivity.

Here immunoSEQ multiplex PCR was the method, and the copy in TCRdb shows in-frame clones only, minus some. The table shows about 110,000 clones, with 70% to 90% occurring only once. Per germline, CDR1 SGHRS and CDR2 YFSETQ. The CDR3 extends over 15 amino acids. J lost 1 base, V lost 4 bases, and 6 bases had no gene match. V is TRBV5-1 and J is TRBJ1-1; TRBD1 agrees at 8 bases. What was sequenced was PBMCs. The clonotype originates from a woman under 30 in good health and CMV-seronegative. The CDR3 here is CASSTWGQENTEAFF. The CDR3 coding sequence is TGCGCCAGCAGCACGTGGGGACAGGAGAACACTGAAGCTTTCTTT.